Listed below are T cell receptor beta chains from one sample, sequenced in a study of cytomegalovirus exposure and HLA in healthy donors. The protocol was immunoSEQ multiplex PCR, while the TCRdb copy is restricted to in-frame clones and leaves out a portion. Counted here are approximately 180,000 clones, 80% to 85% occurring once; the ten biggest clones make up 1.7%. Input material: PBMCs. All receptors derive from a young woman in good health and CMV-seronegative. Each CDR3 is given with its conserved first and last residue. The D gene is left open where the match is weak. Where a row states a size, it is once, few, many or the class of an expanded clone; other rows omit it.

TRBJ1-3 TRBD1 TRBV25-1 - CASSAPPGTGGFGNTIYF TGTGCCAGCAGTGCCCCGCCCGGGACAGGGGGCTTTGGAAACACCATATATTTT
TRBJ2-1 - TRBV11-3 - CASSPSAPSKNSYNEQFF TGTGCCAGCAGCCCTTCGGCCCCTAGCAAGAACTCCTACAATGAGCAGTTCTTC
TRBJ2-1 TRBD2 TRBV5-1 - CASSSGLAGGLQEQFF TGCGCCAGCAGCTCGGGACTAGCGGGCGGGCTTCAGGAGCAGTTCTTC
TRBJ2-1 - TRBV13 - CASSLAASEGNEQFF TGTGCCAGCAGCTTAGCGGCTAGCGAGGGGAATGAGCAGTTCTTC
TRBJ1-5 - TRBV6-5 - CASTFNSNQPQHF TGTGCCAGCACTTTTAATAGCAATCAGCCCCAGCATTTT
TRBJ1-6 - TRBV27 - CASREDRWSSPLHF TGTGCCAGCAGAGAAGACCGATGGAGTTCACCCCTCCACTTT
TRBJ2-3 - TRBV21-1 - CASSTQSSGRFPDTQYF TGTGCCAGCAGCACCCAGTCTAGCGGGAGGTTTCCAGATACGCAGTATTTT
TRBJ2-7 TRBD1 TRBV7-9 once CASSSTSRDRGWYEQYF TGTGCCAGCAGCTCGACGTCCCGGGACAGGGGATGGTACGAGCAGTACTTC
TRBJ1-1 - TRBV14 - CASSQDRLNTEAFF TGTGCCAGCAGCCAAGACAGGTTGAACACTGAAGCTTTCTTT
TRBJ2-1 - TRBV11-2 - CASSLEISDYNEQFF TGTGCCAGCAGCTTAGAGATCTCAGACTACAATGAGCAGTTCTTC
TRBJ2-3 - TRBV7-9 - CASSFAGLSDTQYF TGTGCCAGCAGCTTCGCCGGACTTTCAGATACGCAGTATTTT
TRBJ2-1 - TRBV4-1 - CASSQVVENEQFF TGCGCCAGCAGCCAAGTGGTAGAAAATGAGCAGTTCTTC
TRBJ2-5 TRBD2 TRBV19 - CASSIAASGSPETQYF TGTGCCAGTAGTATAGCGGCTAGCGGGAGCCCGGAGACCCAGTACTTC
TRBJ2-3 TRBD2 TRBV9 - CASRGTSGSTDTQYF TGTGCCAGCAGGGGGACTAGCGGCAGCACAGATACGCAGTATTTT
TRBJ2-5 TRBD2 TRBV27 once CASSLYSGGPEETQYF TGTGCCAGCAGTTTATATTCGGGAGGGCCGGAGGAGACCCAGTACTTC
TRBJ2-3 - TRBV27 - CASSRRGDTQYF TGTGCCAGCAGCCGCAGGGGAGATACGCAGTATTTT
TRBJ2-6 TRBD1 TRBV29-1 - CSVVSGTGGSGANVLTF TGCAGCGTTGTGTCCGGGACAGGGGGCTCTGGGGCCAACGTCCTGACTTTC
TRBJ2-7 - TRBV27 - CASSPTGYEQYF TGTGCCAGCAGTCCGACTGGCTACGAGCAGTACTTC
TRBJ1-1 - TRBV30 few CAWSVSGWGEAFF TGTGCCTGGAGTGTAAGCGGCTGGGGAGAAGCTTTCTTT
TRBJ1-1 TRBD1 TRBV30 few CAWSLGTANTEAFF TGTGCCTGGAGCCTAGGGACAGCGAACACTGAAGCTTTCTTT
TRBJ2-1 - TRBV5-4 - CASSPDLYREQFF TGTGCCAGCAGCCCGGACCTCTACAGGGAGCAGTTCTTC
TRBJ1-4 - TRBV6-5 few CASSYDGATNEKLFF TGTGCCAGCAGTTACGATGGGGCTACTAATGAAAAACTGTTTTTT
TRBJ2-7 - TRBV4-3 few CASSQDYAGSYEQYF TGCGCCAGCAGCCAAGATTATGCAGGGTCCTACGAGCAGTACTTC
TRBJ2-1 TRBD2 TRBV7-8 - CASSLATSGRAGDEQFF TGTGCCAGCAGCTTAGCGACTAGCGGGAGGGCAGGGGATGAGCAGTTCTTC
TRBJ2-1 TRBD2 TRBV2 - CASSDPGTSGRWHEQFF TGTGCCAGCAGTGATCCCGGGACTAGCGGGAGGTGGCATGAGCAGTTCTTC
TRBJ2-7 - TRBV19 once CASSNRDGVEQYF TGTGCCAGTAGTAACAGGGATGGGGTCGAGCAGTACTTC
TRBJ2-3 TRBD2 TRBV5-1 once CASSLSGLAGATDTQYF TGCGCCAGCAGCTTGAGCGGACTAGCGGGAGCCACAGATACGCAGTATTTT
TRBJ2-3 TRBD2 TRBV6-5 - CASRPTSGTKDTQYF TGTGCCAGCAGGCCGACTAGCGGGACGAAAGATACGCAGTATTTT
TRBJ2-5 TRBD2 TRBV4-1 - CASSQRSSGNQETQYF TGCGCCAGCAGCCAGAGGTCTAGCGGGAACCAAGAGACCCAGTACTTC
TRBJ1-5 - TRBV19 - CASSIDSGYNQPQHF TGTGCCAGTAGTATAGATTCAGGGTATAATCAGCCCCAGCATTTT
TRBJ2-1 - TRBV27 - CASSLSAGSNEQFF TGTGCCAGCAGCTTATCGGCAGGTAGCAATGAGCAGTTCTTC
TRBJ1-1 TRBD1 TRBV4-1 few CASSPDPTVGTGVGAFF TGCGCCAGCAGTCCGGACCCGACCGTGGGGACAGGGGTAGGAGCTTTCTTT
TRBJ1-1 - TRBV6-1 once CASSQNSDLNTEAFF TGTGCCAGCAGCCAGAACTCCGACTTGAACACTGAAGCTTTCTTT
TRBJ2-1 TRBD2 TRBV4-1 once CASSLVVAGGIHEQFF TGCGCCAGCAGCCTCGTGGTGGCGGGAGGGATACATGAGCAGTTCTTC
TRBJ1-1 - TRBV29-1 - CSAPAGQNTEAFF TGCAGCGCCCCCGCGGGCCAGAACACTGAAGCTTTCTTT
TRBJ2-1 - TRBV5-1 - CASSLALAYNEQFF TGCGCCAGCAGCTTGGCCCTAGCTTACAATGAGCAGTTCTTC
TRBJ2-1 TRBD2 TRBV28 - CASSPIGLAGGRSYNEQFF TGTGCCAGCAGTCCCATTGGGCTAGCGGGAGGAAGGTCCTACAATGAGCAGTTCTTC
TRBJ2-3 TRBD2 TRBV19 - CASNSGGLDTDTQYF TGTGCCAGTAACTCAGGTGGACTAGACACAGATACGCAGTATTTT
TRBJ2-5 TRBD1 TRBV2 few CASIGTGEETQYF TGTGCCAGCATAGGGACAGGGGAAGAGACCCAGTACTTC
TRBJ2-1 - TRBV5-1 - CASSPVVRDWRADEQFF TGCGCCAGCAGCCCCGTAGTCCGGGACTGGCGGGCCGATGAGCAGTTCTTC
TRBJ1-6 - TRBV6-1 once CAIGGLDNSPLHF TGTGCCATCGGAGGACTGGATAATTCACCCCTCCACTTT
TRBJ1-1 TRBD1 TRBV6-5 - CASSYRRQGGTEAFF TGTGCCAGCAGTTACAGAAGACAGGGCGGCACTGAAGCTTTCTTT
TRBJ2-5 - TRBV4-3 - CASSQGTNVETQYF TGCGCCAGCAGCCAGGGGACAAACGTAGAGACCCAGTACTTC
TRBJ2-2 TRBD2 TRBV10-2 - CASSDWTSGRKSTGELFF TGCGCCAGCAGTGACTGGACTAGCGGGAGAAAATCCACCGGGGAGCTGTTTTTT
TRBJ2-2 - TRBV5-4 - CASSSGGQGNTGELFF TGTGCCAGCAGCTCCGGGGGGCAGGGGAACACCGGGGAGCTGTTTTTT
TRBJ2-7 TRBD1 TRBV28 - CASSLFGQGAYEQYF TGTGCCAGCAGTTTATTTGGGCAGGGGGCCTACGAGCAGTACTTC
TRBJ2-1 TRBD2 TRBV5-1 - CASRQTSGGGDEQFF TGCGCCAGCAGACAAACTAGCGGGGGAGGGGATGAGCAGTTCTTC
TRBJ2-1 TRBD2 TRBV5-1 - CASSLGGSGRSGNEQFF TGCGCCAGCAGCTTGGGGGGTAGCGGGAGGTCAGGGAATGAGCAATTCTTC